This T cell receptor beta chain was sequenced for a study of blood T cell repertoires in COVID-19 (dated by TCRdb to 2020 to 2021). General notes on the study: Samples from collaborators originated in the United States, Italy and Spain and spanned both the acute and convalescent phases of COVID-19. The sample metadata nearly always contained a de-identified subject ID, COVID-19 status, age in years and sex. The repertoires were released in a freely available public database meant as a resource for research on the immune response to SARS-CoV-2. Where HLA class I and class II types were available, the types were taken from metadata supplied by the sample provider, not from assay-based typing. The dataset comprised deeply sampled blood TCRbeta repertoires from subjects exposed to, actively infected with, or recovered from COVID-19. The prospective study material was composed of cDNA or gDNA derived from T cells, B-cell-depleted T cells, or PBMCs. The samples were drawn from the first 160 participants of the ongoing ImmuneRACE study and from 950 to 1,500 subjects provided by 6 global collaborators. Overall study outcomes, separate from this receptor: How much clinical and demographic metadata was included differed by source and by participant, and the metadata was provided uncurated.

TCRbeta CDR3 regions were amplified from genomic DNA by means of the immunoSEQ Assay, a bias-controlled multiplex PCR. On the study's bioinformatics: The number of nucleated cells in each sample was estimated from the amplification of reference gene primers within the assay. To quantify the absolute abundance of each unique TCRbeta CDR3 rearrangement, sequence reads were collapsed and filtered. For each sample, productive Simpson clonality was calculated by taking the square root of Simpson's diversity index across productive rearrangements. In TCRdb, the immuneACCESS table is reduced to in-frame sequences with V and J assigned. These tables do not hold every clone; where another copy was compared, an unresolved V gene accounts for under half, and the others remain unexplained. The V and J calls and clone size come from that table; D and trimming were worked out from the DNA. Here the sample has roughly 70,000 clones; 88% occur a single time. The top ten constitute approximately 1.4% of the sample.

Whole blood was collected in K2EDTA tubes by collaborating institutions according to the institutions' own protocols. For TCRbeta analysis, collaborators shipped samples in one of three forms: frozen whole blood, isolated PBMCs, or DNA extracted from either of those sample types. Concerning this clone itself: No cognate antigen has been identified for it. One base away there is no much larger clone; base qualities are not given.

After removal of 0 bases from V and 9 bases from J, the junction retains 8 bases not matched to a gene. Taken from the germline V gene, the CDR1 and CDR2 loops are SGHTA and FQGNSA. The CDR3 measures 16 amino acids from cysteine to phenylalanine. The DNA shown is the 48-base CDR3, in frame from base 1. Material: peripheral blood. The receptor was derived from a human donor in a cohort sampled during active COVID-19. The chain is assembled from TRBV7-2 and TRBJ2-1, with 10 middle bases fitting TRBD2. The nucleotides read TGTGCCAGCAGCTTAGCGTCTCTAGCGGGAGCAATTGAGCAGTTCTTC. The resulting protein is CASSLASLAGAIEQFF.